This T cell receptor (beta chain) is drawn from a study of T cells after yellow fever vaccination. Study overall: The fractions with low cell numbers were processed using SMART-Seq v4 Ultra Low Input. Study-wide results and caveats: Within FACS-sorted repertoires, abundant clonotypes contaminating from the bulk population could be present. A large majority of primary-vaccination clones showed up again after the booster (roughly 96% CD4, around 90% CD8).

With 0 bases removed from V and 4 bases from J, the gap between germline ends came to 11 bases. Germline V gene data show CDR1 as SGHRS and CDR2 as YFSETQ. CDR3 length: 15 amino acids. Synthesis of TCR cDNA relied on 5'RACE template switching, which attached a universal primer site and UMIs. TCRdb analysed the 5' RACE reads with MiXCR anew, one entry per CDR3 protein. This sample has fewer than 350,000 distinct CDR3 sequences, with approximately 9% found just once. A word on this clonotype: Its antigen is currently unknown.

The receptor was isolated from a man aged 18 to 29 who received the YFV17D yellow fever vaccine. The V call is TRBV5-1, the J call TRBJ2-1, with no clear D. This material consisted of PBMCs, taken on the day of the first yellow fever vaccination. For the CDR3, the DNA is TGCGCCAGCAGCTTGGGCCTAACCCAATACAATGAGCAGTTCTTC. This gives the protein CASSLGLTQYNEQFF.